Ten or more counts support the clone carrying this T cell receptor (beta chain). Its antigen is as yet unknown. The source of the sample is a study of CD8 T cells in ankylosing spondylitis. The study's findings and limits: A TCR beta motif of about 8 highly homologous variants appeared characteristic of ankylosing spondylitis blood. Disease-associated clones were CD8+ and fairly uncommon in peripheral blood. The study looked at matched synovial fluid samples from ankylosing spondylitis patients. Disease-linked clones were reported to be significantly enriched there.

Libraries for TCR beta were made by quantitative 5'-RACE with molecular barcodes. TCRdb recomputed calls from the 5' RACE reads with MiXCR, one row per CDR3 protein. Found here are tens of thousands of distinct CDR3 sequences, about 5.4% of them singletons; the top ten hold about 2%. V gave up 6 bases and J gave up 4 bases, with 15 bases separating them. This CDR3 is 13 amino acids long. Germline-derived CDR1 and CDR2 are DFQATT and SNEGSKA (reference sequence). The V and J genes are TRBV20-1 and TRBJ1-1; a possible D gene is TRBD1 (6 bases). This sequence originates from a male donor with ankylosing spondylitis or in good health (not recorded which). Sequenced sample: blood, either unsorted or a sorted T cell fraction (not recorded which). This CDR3 reads CSAIEFRGTEAFF. CDR3 bases: TGCAGTGCCATAGAATTCAGGGGCACTGAAGCTTTCTTT.